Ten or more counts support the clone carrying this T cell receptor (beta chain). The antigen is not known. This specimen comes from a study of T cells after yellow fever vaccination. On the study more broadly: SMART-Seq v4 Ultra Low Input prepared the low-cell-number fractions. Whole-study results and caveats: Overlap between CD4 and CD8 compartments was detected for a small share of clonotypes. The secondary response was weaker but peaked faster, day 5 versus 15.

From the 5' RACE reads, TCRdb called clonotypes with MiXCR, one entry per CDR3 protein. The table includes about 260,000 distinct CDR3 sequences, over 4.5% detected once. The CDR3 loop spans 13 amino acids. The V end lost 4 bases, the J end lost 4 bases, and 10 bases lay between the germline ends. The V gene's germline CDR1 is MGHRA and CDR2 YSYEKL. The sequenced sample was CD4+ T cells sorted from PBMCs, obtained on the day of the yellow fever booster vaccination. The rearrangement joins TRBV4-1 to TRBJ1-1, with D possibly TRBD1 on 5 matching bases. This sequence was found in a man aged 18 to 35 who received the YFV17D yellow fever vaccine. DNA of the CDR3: TGCGCCAGCAGCCTGATAGGGACCACTGAAGCTTTCTTT. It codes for CASSLIGTTEAFF.